This T cell receptor (beta chain) comes out of a study of blood T cell repertoires in COVID-19. Study details: Whether acute or convalescent, the COVID-19 samples came from the United States, Italy and Spain. The analysed material was cDNA or gDNA that came from T cells, B-cell-depleted T cells, or PBMCs.

There are a few counts of this clone. The CDR3 has 17 amino acids. The germline gives CDR1 SGHNT, CDR2 YYREEE (reference sequence). Trimming at V came to 5 bases and at J to 4 bases, leaving 8 bases not matched to a gene. The authors' processing: Using reference gene primer amplification, nucleated cell counts were estimated. Libraries were prepared by immunoSEQ multiplex PCR; TCRdb keeps only in-frame clonotypes and omits some of them. The DNA gave D and trimming, while V, J and clone size come from that table. The sample includes about 210,000 clones, roughly 80% seen only once; the top ten take around 6.9%.

The clonotype comes from a man aged 60 to 75 with acute or convalescent COVID-19. The chain employs TRBV5-4 and TRBJ1-6, with 11 bases aligning to TRBD1. The sequencing sample was made of peripheral blood. The CDR3 coding sequence is TGTGCCAGCAGATTCGGACAGGGGGCAGAATATAATTCACCCCTCCACTTT. Its translation: CASRFGQGAEYNSPLHF.